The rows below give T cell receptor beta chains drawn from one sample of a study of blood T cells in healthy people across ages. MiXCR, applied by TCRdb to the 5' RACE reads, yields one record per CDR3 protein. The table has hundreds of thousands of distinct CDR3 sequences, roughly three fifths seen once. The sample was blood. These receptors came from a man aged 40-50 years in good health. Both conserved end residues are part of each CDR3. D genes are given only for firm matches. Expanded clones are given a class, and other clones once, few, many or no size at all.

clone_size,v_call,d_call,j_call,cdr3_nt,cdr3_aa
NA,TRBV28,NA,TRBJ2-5,TGTGCCAGCAGGGCGTCGGGCCAAGAGACCCAGTACTTC,CASRASGQETQYF
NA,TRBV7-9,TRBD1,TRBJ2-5,TGTGCCAGCAGCTTAGTAGGGACAGGGTTCCAAGAGACCCAGTACTTC,CASSLVGTGFQETQYF
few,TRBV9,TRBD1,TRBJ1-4,TGTGCCAGCAGCGAGCAGGGGGCGACTAATGAAAAACTGTTTTTT,CASSEQGATNEKLFF
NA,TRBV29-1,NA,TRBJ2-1,TGCAGAGGAGACAGCCAAGAGACCCAGTTCTTC,CRGDSQETQFF
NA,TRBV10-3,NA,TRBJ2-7,TGTGCCATCAGTGAGTCGGAGGGATACGAGCAGTACTTC,CAISESEGYEQYF
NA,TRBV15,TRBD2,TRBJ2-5,TGTGCCACCAGCAGAGATAGCGGGGGATCCCAAGAGACCCAGTACTTC,CATSRDSGGSQETQYF
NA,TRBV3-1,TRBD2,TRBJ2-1,TGTGCCAGCAGCCCCATGGGCACTAGCGGGGCCAGAGGGAGCATTAATAAGCAGTTCTTC,CASSPMGTSGARGSINKQFF
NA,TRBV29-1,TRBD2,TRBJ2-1,TGCAGCGGTGAGGGACTAGCGTACGGTGAGCAGTTCTTC,CSGEGLAYGEQFF
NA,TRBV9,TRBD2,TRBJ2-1,TGTGCCAGCAGCGTAGACGGGGGGGTTTACAATGAGCAGTTCTTC,CASSVDGGVYNEQFF
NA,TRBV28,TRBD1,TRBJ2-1,TGTGCCAGCAGTTTATATAGGGGGCGAGGGTACAATGAGCAGTTCTTC,CASSLYRGRGYNEQFF
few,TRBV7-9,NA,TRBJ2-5,TGTGCCAGCAGCCTCCGGGTAAACCAAGAGACCCAGTACTTC,CASSLRVNQETQYF
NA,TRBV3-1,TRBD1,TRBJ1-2,TGTGCCTGCAGCCAAGGGGGCCGCTCTGGCTACACCTTC,CACSQGGRSGYTF